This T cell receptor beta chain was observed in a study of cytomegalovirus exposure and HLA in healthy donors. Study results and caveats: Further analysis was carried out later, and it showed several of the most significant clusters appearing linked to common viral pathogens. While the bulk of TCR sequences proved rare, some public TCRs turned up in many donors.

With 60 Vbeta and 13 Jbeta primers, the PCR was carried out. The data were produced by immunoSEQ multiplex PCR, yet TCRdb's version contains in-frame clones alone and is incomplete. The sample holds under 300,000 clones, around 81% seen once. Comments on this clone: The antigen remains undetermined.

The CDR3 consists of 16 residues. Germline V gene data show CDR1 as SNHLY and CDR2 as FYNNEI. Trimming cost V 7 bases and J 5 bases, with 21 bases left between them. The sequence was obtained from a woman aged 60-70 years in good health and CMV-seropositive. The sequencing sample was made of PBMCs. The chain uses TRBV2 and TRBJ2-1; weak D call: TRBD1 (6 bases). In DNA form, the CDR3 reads TGTGCCAGCACCCTAAACCTGCTCCAGGGGAACAATGAGCAGTTCTTC. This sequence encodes CASTLNLLQGNNEQFF.